The present TCR beta chain was sequenced within a study of blood T cell repertoires in COVID-19. Produced via immunoSEQ multiplex PCR; TCRdb's table is partial and in-frame only. The sample contains 230,000 or so clones, approximately 90% of which appear only once. Germline values: CDR1 SGHRS, CDR2 YFSETQ. There are 14 residues in the CDR3. Trimming removed 4 bases at V and 6 bases at J, with 13 bases between. The participants were between about 18 and 95 years old and came from some 23 US areas. Donors in Cohort 3 who had recovered were those with two negative PCRs, healthcare professional clearance, or resolution of their symptoms. At least ten counts were recorded for this clone.

Sequenced input: PBMCs or T cells enriched from blood (not recorded which). The chain employs TRBV5-1 and TRBJ2-2, with D possibly being TRBD1 (5 bases). The TCR comes from a woman aged 30 to 39 who had recovered from COVID-19. CDR3 nucleotide sequence: TGCGCCAGCAGCACCCAGGGTATGTCCGGGGAGCTGTTTTTT. It is translated as CASSTQGMSGELFF.